The 17 T cell receptor beta chains given below trace back to one sample, sequenced in a study of blood T cell repertoires in COVID-19. Profiling relied on immunoSEQ multiplex PCR, and the TCRdb table lists in-frame clones only, not all of them. The table records 95,000 to 100,000 clones, approximately 80% of them present only once. The sequencing input was peripheral blood. All receptors derive from a human donor in a cohort sampled during active COVID-19.

Only a few counts were recorded for this clone. J is TRBJ2-7 and V is TRBV6-6; the D gene is possibly TRBD1 (6 bases). The germline CDR1 and CDR2 sequences are MNHNY and SVGAGI (reference sequence). Trimming took 5 bases from V and 4 from J, leaving 18 bases between them. The CDR3 consists of 15 residues. CDR3 sequence reads: CASSRSQGVGYEQYF. CDR3 in DNA: TGTGCCAGCAGTCGATCACAGGGTGTCGGGTACGAGCAGTACTTC.

V and J are TRBV11-2 and TRBJ2-5, with 7 bases aligning to TRBD2. Looked up from germline, CDR1 is SGHAT and CDR2 is FQNNGV. The ends lost 3 bases at V and 5 bases at J; junction bases unmatched: 6. This CDR3 has 14 amino acids. In DNA, the CDR3 is TGTGCCAGCAGCTTTTCGGGAGGTTTGGAGACCCAGTACTTC. Its translation is CASSFSGGLETQYF.

The V gene is TRBV6-5, the J gene TRBJ1-5; TRBD1 aligns across 7 bases. The CDR3 is 16 amino acids. V dropped 4 bases and J dropped 4; count of bases not matched to a gene: 10. The germline gives CDR1 MNHEY, CDR2 SVGAGI. This chain's CDR3 is CASSSEDRSGNQPQHF. The CDR3 DNA reads as TGTGCCAGCAGTTCCGAGGACAGGTCGGGAAATCAGCCCCAGCATTTT.

This sequence joins TRBV2 and TRBJ1-5; D unclear. The CDR3 consists of 15 residues. V lost 1 base, J lost 3 bases, and 10 bases lay in between. Per the germline V gene, CDR1 is SNHLY and CDR2 is FYNNEI. The CDR3 loop reads CASSEDSLVNQPQHF. The CDR3 region has the DNA TGTGCCAGCAGTGAAGACAGTCTTGTCAATCAGCCCCAGCATTTT. The full variable domain, with the rest looked up from reference TRBV2 and TRBJ1-5, is EPEVTQTPSHQVTQMGQEVILRCVPISNHLYFYWYRQILGQKVEFLVSFYNNEISEKSEIFDDQFSVERPDGSNFTLKIRSTKLEDSAMYFCASSEDSLVNQPQHFGDGTRLSIL.

The CDR3 protein is CASSVFRVRIYEQYF. CDR3 sequence (DNA): TGTGCCAGCAGTGTTTTTCGGGTGAGGATCTACGAGCAGTACTTC. V is TRBV6-4 and J is TRBJ2-7; D unclear. This CDR3 contains 15 residues. Per the germline V gene, CDR1 is MRHNA and CDR2 is SNTAGT. V was shortened by 4 bases and J by 3 bases, with 16 bases between the two germline ends.

This clone turned up a few times. CDR3 DNA sequence: TGCGCCAGCAGCAGGGACATTAGGGACACTGAAGCTTTCTTT. This encodes CASSRDIRDTEAFF. The chain joins TRBV5-1 to TRBJ1-1; possibly TRBD1 for D (6 bases). Trimming removed 4 bases at V and 3 bases at J, with 13 bases between. The CDR3 consists of 14 residues. The germline V gene encodes CDR1 SGHRS and CDR2 YFSETQ.

The J gene is TRBJ1-2, the V gene TRBV29-1; D perhaps matches TRBD1 (5 bases). CDR1 and CDR2 (germline): SQVTM, ANQGSEA. The CDR3 spans 12 residues. Trimming stripped 7 bases from V and 8 bases from J, with 17 bases between. CDR3 bases: TGCAGCGCCGAGAGGCAGGGCCAAGGCTACACCTTC. This sequence encodes CSAERQGQGYTF.

The V call is TRBV7-6, the J call TRBJ2-2; 9 bases match TRBD2. V gave up 2 bases and J gave up 0 bases; unmatched junction bases: 7. Germline assignment: CDR1 SGHVS and CDR2 FNYEAQ. There are 18 residues in the CDR3. CDR3 nucleotides: TGTGCCAGCAGCTTATCAGTAGCGGGGGCAACGAACACCGGGGAGCTGTTTTTT. Translating it yields CASSLSVAGATNTGELFF.

The gene calls are TRBV6-5 and TRBJ1-4; D is possibly TRBD1 (5 bases). The CDR3 is 14 residues long. Between the trimmed V and J ends, which lost 2 bases and 3 bases, there was a span of 7 bases. Germline V gene lookup returns CDR1 MNHEY and CDR2 SVGAGI. The CDR3 sequence: CASSYRGANEKLFF. Here the CDR3 DNA reads TGTGCCAGCAGTTACCGGGGGGCTAATGAAAAACTGTTTTTT.

This clone was found once. The chain uses TRBV14 and TRBJ2-2; unclear D gene. V was trimmed by 4 bases and J by 3 bases, leaving 9 bases between them. This CDR3 contains 14 residues. From germline, CDR1 is SGHDN and CDR2 FVKESK. The CDR3 sequence is CASSLQQYTGELFF. The CDR3 DNA follows: TGTGCCAGCAGCCTTCAACAGTACACCGGGGAGCTGTTTTTT.

The gene calls are TRBV5-6 and TRBJ1-5, with D possibly TRBD1 on 6 matching bases. This CDR3 has 16 residues. The V gene's germline CDR1 is SGHDT and CDR2 YYEEEE. The V gene lost 1 base and the J gene lost 1 base, with 12 bases spanning the gap. The CDR3 coding sequence is TGTGCCAGCAGCTTGAGAGGGGGTGGGAGCAATCAGCCCCAGCATTTT. Protein product: CASSLRGGGSNQPQHF.

This rearrangement joins TRBV15 to TRBJ2-3; TRBD2 agrees at 12 bases. The length of the CDR3 is 18 residues. After removal of 0 bases from V and 3 bases from J, the junction contained 7 bases not matched to a gene. Germline V lookup: CDR1 LNHNV, CDR2 YYDKDF (reference sequence). CDR3 sequence reads: CATSRDAQTSGRTDTQYF. The CDR3 DNA reads TGTGCCACCAGCAGAGATGCCCAGACTAGCGGGAGAACAGATACGCAGTATTTT. Full variable domain (remainder filled in from reference TRBV15 and TRBJ2-3): DAMVIQNPRYQVTQFGKPVTLSCSQTLNHNVMYWYQQKSSQAPKLLFHYYDKDFNNEADTPDNFQSRRPNTSFCFLDIRSPGLGDTAMYLCATSRDAQTSGRTDTQYFGPGTRLTVL.

The chain uses TRBV7-3 and TRBJ2-1, with TRBD1 matching over 10 bases. Germline lookup yields CDR1 SGHTA and CDR2 FQGTGA. This CDR3 spans 14 amino acids. V was pared by 6 bases and J by 5 bases, with 4 bases of the junction left unmatched. CDR3 amino acids: CASRRTGGDNEQFF. CDR3 in DNA: TGTGCCAGCAGACGGACAGGGGGGGACAATGAGCAGTTCTTC.

This clone showed up just once. The chain is built from TRBV5-1 and TRBJ1-1; D may be TRBD1 (5 bases). Germline CDR1 SGHRS, CDR2 YFSETQ. The CDR3 has 15 residues. V was shortened by 0 bases and J by 3 bases, with 12 bases between the two germline ends. The CDR3 bases are TGCGCCAGCAGCTTGGGGGGCAGGTTCGACACTGAAGCTTTCTTT. This gives the protein CASSLGGRFDTEAFF.

The V call is TRBV7-6, the J call TRBJ1-3, with 11 bases fitting TRBD1. This CDR3 is built from 15 residues. The junction had 2 bases not matched to a gene; V was cut back by 5 bases and J by 2 bases. Per the germline V gene, CDR1 is SGHVS and CDR2 is FNYEAQ. The DNA of the CDR3 is TGTGCCAGCAGCAAGGGACAGGGGGCTGGAAACACCATATATTTT. Protein sequence: CASSKGQGAGNTIYF.

V and J are TRBV6-2 or TRBV6-3 and TRBJ2-7; D is possibly TRBD2 (6 bases). The V and J ends lost 2 bases and 6 bases respectively, with 11 bases between them. The germline CDR1 and CDR2 sequences are MNHEY and SVGEGT. This CDR3 spans 13 amino acids. The CDR3 DNA reads TGTGCCAGCAGTTACCCGGACTACCGCGAGCAGTACTTC. Amino acid sequence: CASSYPDYREQYF.

The CDR3, as DNA: TGTGCCATCAGTGAAGGGCTAGCGGGAGGAGAGACCCAGTACTTC. Translated, it gives CAISEGLAGGETQYF. The chain joins TRBV10-3 to TRBJ2-5; the match to TRBD2 covers 11 bases. This CDR3 is built from 15 residues. The V and J ends lost 3 bases and 4 bases, in that order; junction bases with no gene match: 4. Germline lookup yields CDR1 ENHRY and CDR2 SYGVKD.